These 22 T cell receptor beta chains originate from one sample sequenced in a study of control samples from healthy donors and cancer patients. The method was immunoSEQ multiplex PCR; TCRdb's version includes in-frame clones alone and lacks a portion of them. The table shows 96,000 or so clones, with approximately 93% occurring only once. The sample consisted of blood. These receptors were collected from a young man in good health.

The V call is TRBV6-5, the J call TRBJ1-5, with D possibly being TRBD1 (6 bases). V was trimmed by 6 bases and J by 7 bases, leaving 16 bases between them. The V gene's germline CDR1 is MNHEY and CDR2 SVGAGI. This CDR3 is 14 amino acids long. The CDR3 sequence: CASRATGLGQPQHF. In DNA, the CDR3 is TGTGCCAGCAGAGCTACAGGGTTAGGGCAGCCCCAGCATTTT.

The genes are TRBV2 and TRBJ2-2; 8 nucleotides line up with TRBD2. The CDR3 contains 16 residues. V gave up 7 bases and J gave up 5 bases; unmatched junction bases: 12. Germline CDR1 reads SNHLY; CDR2 reads FYNNEI. CDR3 sequence (DNA): TGTGCCAGCAAATACAACGGGACTAGTTATACCGGGGAGCTGTTTTTT. This codes for CASKYNGTSYTGELFF.

The rearrangement joins TRBV18 to TRBJ1-1; D may be TRBD1 (5 bases). The V end was cut by 0 bases, the J end by 3 bases, with 17 bases between. Germline values: CDR1 KGHSH, CDR2 LQKENI. The CDR3 totals 17 residues. The CDR3 reads CASSPPVGGGLDTEAFF. The CDR3 DNA is TGTGCCAGCTCACCACCGGTGGGCGGGGGTTTGGACACTGAAGCTTTCTTT.

The rearrangement links TRBV18 to TRBJ1-2; D is ambiguous. Trimming removed 0 bases at V and 3 bases at J, with 5 bases between. Germline CDR1 and CDR2: KGHSH and LQKENI. The CDR3 is 13 residues long. The CDR3 nucleotides read TGTGCCAGCTCACCACCAGACTACTATGGCTACACCTTC. Protein sequence: CASSPPDYYGYTF.

This CDR3 is CASSVAGNSYNEQFF. The CDR3 DNA follows: TGTGCCAGCAGTGTAGCGGGGAACTCCTACAATGAGCAGTTCTTC. The rearrangement links TRBV6-1 to TRBJ2-1, with TRBD2 matching 8 bases. CDR3 length equals 15 residues. The J segment lost 0 bases and the V segment lost 4 bases, leaving 2 bases of the junction unmatched. The V gene's germline CDR1 is MNHNS and CDR2 SASEGT.

This clone appeared a few times. Written as DNA, the CDR3 is TGCAGCGTTGAACCAGGGGGAAGCACTGAAGCTTTCTTT. Residues: CSVEPGGSTEAFF. This sequence joins TRBV29-1 and TRBJ1-1; 7 bases match TRBD1. With 2 bases clipped from V and 4 bases from J, the junction kept 4 bases outside the gene matches. The CDR3 is made up of 13 amino acids. The V gene's germline CDR1 is SQVTM and CDR2 ANQGSEA. The full variable domain, with the rest looked up from reference TRBV29-1 and TRBJ1-1, is SAVISQKPSRDICQRGTSLTIQCQVDSQVTMMFWYRQQPGQSLTLIATANQGSEATYESGFVIDKFPISRPNLTFSTLTVSNMSPEDSSIYLCSVEPGGSTEAFFGQGTRLTVV.

This chain connects TRBV25-1 to TRBJ1-1, with D possibly matching TRBD1 (5 bases). This CDR3 spans 14 amino acids. The V and J ends lost 6 bases and 0 bases respectively, with 11 bases between them. Germline V gene data show CDR1 as MGHDK and CDR2 as SYGVNS. The CDR3 sequence is CASSPGRLNTEAFF. In DNA form, the CDR3 reads TGTGCCAGCAGCCCGGGACGGTTGAACACTGAAGCTTTCTTT.

This clone is a singleton in its sample. The rearrangement joins TRBV6-5 to TRBJ2-7; no clear D. Germline-derived CDR1 and CDR2 are MNHEY and SVGAGI. V lost 7 bases and J 3 bases, leaving 19 bases between the germline ends. The CDR3 runs to 15 residues. CDR3 region: CASTPGVTFLYEQYF. The CDR3 nucleotides are TGTGCCAGCACCCCCGGAGTTACCTTCCTCTACGAGCAGTACTTC.

The chain joins TRBV27 to TRBJ1-5; 7 positions agree with TRBD1. The CDR3 contains 13 residues. From germline, CDR1 is MNHEY and CDR2 SMNVEV (reference sequence). Unmatched junction bases numbered 0, after V lost 3 bases and J lost 4 bases. The CDR3 DNA reads TGTGCCAGCAGTTTGACAGGGAATCAGCCCCAGCATTTT. Translating gives CASSLTGNQPQHF.

This clone was seen at least ten times. The J gene is TRBJ1-1, the V gene TRBV7-9; TRBD1 is a possible D gene (6 bases). CDR1 is SEHNR, CDR2 FQNEAQ, per germline (reference sequence). This CDR3 comprises 14 residues. V lost 5 bases to trimming and J lost 4 bases, with 14 bases between them. In nucleotides, the CDR3 is TGTGCCAGCAGCGTACAGGGTACAACCACTGAAGCTTTCTTT. As protein: CASSVQGTTTEAFF.

V usage is TRBV29-1 and J usage is TRBJ2-1, with 12 positions matching TRBD2. The CDR3 consists of 24 residues. J was trimmed by 6 bases and V by 2 bases; bases with no gene match: 32. In germline, CDR1 is SQVTM, CDR2 ANQGSEA. CDR3 nucleotides: TGCAGCGTTGAATTCTCAGGTACAGGGTTACTAGCGGGAGGTGCGATGGATAACTCCAATGAGCAGTTCTTC. Protein sequence: CSVEFSGTGLLAGGAMDNSNEQFF.

The chain employs TRBV5-6 and TRBJ2-3; D uncertain. This CDR3 spans 15 amino acids. Germline-derived CDR1 and CDR2 are SGHDT and YYEEEE. The ends were cut back, 0 bases at V and 1 base at J, with 9 bases in the middle. The CDR3 sequence is CASSLVVSGTDTQYF. The CDR3, as DNA: TGTGCCAGCAGCTTGGTCGTTAGTGGCACAGATACGCAGTATTTT.

The CDR3 reads CASSLGTGTSGLGEQFF. CDR3 coding DNA: TGCGCCAGCAGCCTTGGGACCGGGACTAGCGGGTTGGGTGAGCAGTTCTTC. This chain uses TRBV4-3 with TRBJ2-1; the match to TRBD2 covers 12 bases. Trimming at V came to 4 bases and at J to 9 bases, leaving 13 bases not matched to a gene. The germline V gene has CDR1 LGHNA and CDR2 YSLEER. The length of the CDR3 is 17 residues.

In nucleotides, the CDR3 is TGTGCCAGGTCCTCAGTGGGCGAAGAGTCTAACTATGGCTACACCTTC. Translation: CARSSVGEESNYGYTF. The chain combines TRBV2 with TRBJ1-2; D call uncertain. This CDR3 is 16 amino acids long. Germline V lookup: CDR1 SNHLY, CDR2 FYNNEI. The germline V and J ends were trimmed by 9 bases and 0 bases, with 20 bases remaining between them.

The chain couples TRBV27 to TRBJ2-7; maybe TRBD1 (6 bases). CDR1 is MNHEY and CDR2 is SMNVEV in the germline V gene (reference sequence). This CDR3 contains 11 residues. V lost 5 bases and J 4 bases, leaving 6 bases between the germline ends. The CDR3 protein is CASSTGYEQYF. The CDR3 nucleotides are TGTGCCAGCAGTACAGGGTACGAGCAGTACTTC.

This chain joins TRBV27 and TRBJ1-2, with D perhaps matching TRBD1 (5 bases). The V end was cut by 5 bases, the J end by 10 bases, with 20 bases between. Germline V gives CDR1 MNHEY, CDR2 SMNVEV (reference sequence). This CDR3 spans 14 amino acids. The CDR3 sequence: CASSPGLLGWAYTF. Written as DNA, the CDR3 is TGTGCCAGCAGTCCGGGGCTACTCGGCTGGGCCTACACCTTC.

V usage is TRBV21-1 and J usage is TRBJ2-3. TRBV21-1 is listed as a pseudogene. There are 16 residues in the CDR3. Written as DNA, the CDR3 is TGTGCCAGCAGCAAATCGGTTAAAGTCGAGAAGGGTACGCAGTATTTT. It yields the protein CASSKSVKVEKGTQYF.

The chain has TRBV5-5 and TRBJ1-2, with 9 bases identical to TRBD1. The CDR3 has 14 residues. The V gene's germline CDR1 is SGHKS and CDR2 YYEKEE (reference sequence). V lost 4 bases, J lost 5 bases, and 6 bases stayed unmatched. The CDR3 protein is CASSPGTGMYGYTF. CDR3 DNA: TGTGCCAGCAGCCCTGGGACAGGGATGTATGGCTACACCTTC. The full variable domain, completed using reference TRBV5-5 and TRBJ1-2, is DAGVTQSPTHLIKTRGQQVTLRCSPISGHKSVSWYQQVLGQGPQFIFQYYEKEERGRGNFPDRFSARQFPNYSSELNVNALLLGDSALYLCASSPGTGMYGYTFGSGTRLTVV.

This sequence joins TRBV11-2 and TRBJ1-3, with D maybe TRBD1 (5 bases). Germline V gives CDR1 SGHAT, CDR2 FQNNGV. V was cut by 5 bases and J by 0 bases, with 17 bases left in between. The CDR3 consists of 17 residues. DNA for the CDR3: TGTGCCAGCAGCCAGACCTCGGGACCGGGCTCTGGAAACACCATATATTTT. This encodes CASSQTSGPGSGNTIYF.

In DNA form, the CDR3 reads TGTGCCGGGGTTTTTATGGGAGAGGGATATGGAAACACCATATATTTT. It is translated as CAGVFMGEGYGNTIYF. This rearrangement joins TRBV30 to TRBJ1-3; D uncertain. The CDR3 loop spans 16 amino acids. Trimming took 8 bases from V and 3 from J, leaving 23 bases between them. Per the germline V gene, CDR1 is GTSNPN and CDR2 is SVGIG (reference sequence).

The gene calls are TRBV2 and TRBJ1-2; 7 positions match TRBD1. The CDR3 is made up of 12 amino acids. The germline CDR1 and CDR2 sequences are SNHLY and FYNNEI. The V segment lost 7 bases and the J segment 8 bases; nucleotides outside the gene matches: 7. CDR3 nucleotide sequence: TGTGCCAGCACCCTCACAGGGGAAGGCTACACCTTC. Protein sequence: CASTLTGEGYTF. Filled out from reference TRBV2 and TRBJ1-2, the complete variable domain reads EPEVTQTPSHQVTQMGQEVILRCVPISNHLYFYWYRQILGQKVEFLVSFYNNEISEKSEIFDDQFSVERPDGSNFTLKIRSTKLEDSAMYFCASTLTGEGYTFGSGTRLTVV.

This chain uses TRBV30 with TRBJ1-1; no clear D gene. V was cut by 4 bases and J by 4 bases, with 22 bases left in between. This CDR3 has 16 residues. The germline gives CDR1 GTSNPN, CDR2 SVGIG (reference sequence). CDR3 bases: TGTGCCTGGACGTCTCCTCGTAAGGCCTCGAGCACTGAAGCTTTCTTT. This sequence encodes CAWTSPRKASSTEAFF.